This T cell receptor (beta chain) appears in the sequencing data of a study of shared clonotypes between healthy human individuals. Samples left unsorted employed around 90 million PBMCs for genomic DNA. The junction had 3 bases not matched to a gene; V was cut back by 5 bases and J by 8 bases. The V gene's germline CDR1 is LGHNT and CDR2 FRNRAP. The CDR3 extends over 12 amino acids. Deep-level settings were used for running the assay. Several immunoSEQ plates received, in even portions, the genomic DNA of each subset. The repertoire was sequenced with immunoSEQ multiplex PCR; TCRdb's copy has only in-frame clones and lacks some. Here the sample spans fewer than 650,000 clones, just over 75% being singletons.

V gene TRBV12-5 combines with J gene TRBJ2-3; 8 nucleotides align to TRBD1. This clonotype was obtained from a woman in her 40s in good health. Some clones in this sample may be carry-over from other donors' samples. Material: PBMCs. The CDR3 loop reads CASGQDRVTQYF. CDR3 nucleotides: TGTGCTAGTGGTCAGGACAGGGTTACGCAGTATTTT.